This T cell receptor beta chain was found in a study of cytomegalovirus exposure and HLA in healthy donors. With V trimmed by 3 bases and J by 3 bases, 5 bases remained unmatched. CDR1 and CDR2 (germline): SGHTA, FQGNSA. CDR3 length: 14 residues. PCR amplification relied on 60 Vbeta primers (plus 13 Jbeta primers). TCRdb's table, derived via immunoSEQ multiplex PCR, lists solely in-frame clones and lacks some. The top ten clones hold roughly 14% of a sample with tens of thousands of clones, 75% to 85% of them seen once. The V gene is TRBV7-2, the J gene TRBJ2-7, with 7 bases fitting TRBD1. The sample was PBMCs. The clonotype comes from a woman between 35 and 50 years old in good health and CMV-seropositive. Here the CDR3 reads CASSFQQGSYEQYF. The CDR3 nucleotides are TGTGCCAGCAGCTTCCAACAGGGGAGCTACGAGCAGTACTTC. Full variable domain (missing parts from reference TRBV7-2 and TRBJ2-7): GAGVSQSPSNKVTEKGKDVELRCDPISGHTALYWYRQSLGQGLEFLIYFQGNSAPDKSGLPSDRFSAERTGGSVSTLTIQRTQQEDSAVYLCASSFQQGSYEQYFGPGTRLTVT.